The 17 T cell receptor beta chains listed next were all sequenced from one sample in a study of blood T cell repertoires in COVID-19. Sequencing was performed with immunoSEQ multiplex PCR; in TCRdb, only in-frame clones are kept and a portion is missing. The sample consists of about 49,000 clones, about 86% of them appearing once. The sequenced sample consisted of peripheral blood. The receptors originated from a woman older than 75 with COVID-19, enrolled during active disease.

The count of this clone is one. V is TRBV12-5 and J is TRBJ2-1; a possible D gene is TRBD2 (6 bases). CDR3 size: 17 residues. The germline gives CDR1 LGHNT, CDR2 FRNRAP. The ends were cut back, 4 bases at V and 0 bases at J, with 16 bases in the middle. The CDR3 DNA reads as TGTGCTAGTGGTTCGTATTCTAGCGACAGCTCCTACAATGAGCAGTTCTTC. This gives the protein CASGSYSSDSSYNEQFF. Full variable domain (rest looked up from reference TRBV12-5 and TRBJ2-1): DARVTQTPRHKVTEMGQEVTMRCQPILGHNTVFWYRQTMMQGLELLAYFRNRAPLDDSGMPKDRFSAEMPDATLATLKIQPSEPRDSAVYFCASGSYSSDSSYNEQFFGPGTRLTVL.

The chain combines TRBV28 with TRBJ1-5; D not certain. The CDR3 contains 15 residues. Trimming pared 7 bases from V and 6 bases from J, leaving 19 bases between. Germline CDR1 is MDHEN and CDR2 is SYDVKM. This CDR3 reads CASKNSVVGIQPQHF. The CDR3 bases are TGTGCCAGCAAAAATAGCGTCGTGGGCATTCAGCCCCAGCATTTT.

The chain links TRBV7-9 to TRBJ1-1, with D maybe TRBD1 (5 bases). Trimming cost V 4 bases and J 4 bases, with 10 bases left between them. The CDR3 runs to 13 residues. From germline, CDR1 is SEHNR and CDR2 FQNEAQ (reference sequence). CDR3 protein: CASSSRQSTEAFF. CDR3 nucleotides: TGTGCCAGCAGCTCGCGACAGTCCACTGAAGCTTTCTTT.

The CDR3, as DNA: TGTGCCAGCAGTTACGCAGGGGAGGGGGAGACCCAGTACTTC. Translating gives CASSYAGEGETQYF. The chain combines TRBV6-2 or TRBV6-3 with TRBJ2-5; tentative D call: TRBD2 (7 bases). Germline V gene sequence: CDR1 MNHEY, CDR2 SVGEGT. The CDR3 runs 14 residues. V was clipped by 2 bases and J by 5 bases, with 12 bases between them.

This chain joins TRBV7-9 and TRBJ2-2; no clear D. V was cut by 5 bases and J by 7 bases, with 8 bases left in between. The CDR3 sequence is 12 residues long. Germline lookup yields CDR1 SEHNR and CDR2 FQNEAQ (reference sequence). The CDR3 protein is CASSPEVGELFF. The CDR3 DNA sequence: TGTGCCAGCAGCCCAGAGGTCGGGGAGCTGTTTTTT. The variable domain in full, with the rest retrieved from reference TRBV7-9 and TRBJ2-2, is DTGVSQNPRHKITKRGQNVTFRCDPISEHNRLYWYRQTLGQGPEFLTYFQNEAQLEKSRLLSDRFSAERPKGSFSTLEIQRTEQGDSAMYLCASSPEVGELFFGEGSRLTVL.

This clone has a handful of counts. The chain links TRBV19 to TRBJ2-3, with 12 positions matching TRBD2. CDR1 and CDR2 from the germline V gene are LNHDA and SQIVND (reference sequence). The trim removed 11 bases at V and 8 bases at J, leaving 8 bases unmatched. This CDR3 region has 13 residues. CDR3 loop: CAATSGRSGTQYF. The CDR3 DNA follows: TGTGCCGCGACTAGCGGGAGATCCGGTACGCAGTATTTT. Combining the CDR3 with reference TRBV19 and TRBJ2-3 gives the whole variable domain DGGITQSPKYLFRKEGQNVTLSCEQNLNHDAMYWYRQDPGQGLRLIYYSQIVNDFQKGDIAEGYSVSREKKESFPLTVTSAQKNPTAFYLCAATSGRSGTQYFGPGTRLTVL.

This clone came up a few times. This chain links TRBV2 with TRBJ1-1, with D possibly being TRBD1 (6 bases). V was cut by 7 bases and J by 4 bases, with 13 bases left in between. This CDR3 is built from 13 residues. Germline-derived CDR1 and CDR2 are SNHLY and FYNNEI. The CDR3 reads CASNNQGSTEAFF. DNA for the CDR3: TGTGCCAGCAACAATCAGGGGAGCACTGAAGCTTTCTTT.

The J gene is TRBJ2-7, the V gene TRBV27, with D uncertain. Germline assignment: CDR1 MNHEY and CDR2 SMNVEV (reference sequence). This CDR3 is 13 amino acids long. V gave up 0 bases and J gave up 5 bases, with 8 bases separating them. The CDR3 DNA follows: TGTGCCAGCAGTTTATCGTCCCTAGACGAGCAGTACTTC. This codes for CASSLSSLDEQYF.

This clone showed up just a few times. The rearrangement uses TRBV27 and TRBJ2-3; 9 bases agree with TRBD2. The CDR3 length is 18 residues. Germline V gene lookup returns CDR1 MNHEY and CDR2 SMNVEV (reference sequence). V shed 1 base, J shed 9 bases, and the junction held 17 bases outside the gene matches. The chain's CDR3 is CASSLWVGLARPPGTQYF. CDR3 coding DNA: TGTGCCAGCAGTTTATGGGTTGGACTAGCGAGACCCCCGGGGACGCAGTATTTT.

The CDR3 sequence: CASSRPGLAGGRGEQFF. The CDR3 bases are TGTGCCAGCAGTAGACCTGGACTAGCGGGAGGGCGGGGTGAGCAGTTCTTC. The V gene is TRBV28, the J gene TRBJ2-1, with TRBD2 matching over 15 bases. V dropped 5 bases and J dropped 9; count of bases not matched to a gene: 11. The CDR3 contains 17 residues. Germline V gene lookup returns CDR1 MDHEN and CDR2 SYDVKM. The complete variable domain, with remaining parts taken from reference TRBV28 and TRBJ2-1, reads DVKVTQSSRYLVKRTGEKVFLECVQDMDHENMFWYRQDPGLGLRLIYFSYDVKMKEKGDIPEGYSVSREKKERFSLILESASTNQTSMYLCASSRPGLAGGRGEQFFGPGTRLTVL.

This clone was seen a handful of times. The J gene is TRBJ2-7, the V gene TRBV7-9, with D perhaps matching TRBD1 (5 bases). Germline CDR1 SEHNR, CDR2 FQNEAQ (reference sequence). The CDR3 runs 11 residues. Trimming removed 5 bases at V and 7 bases at J, with 9 bases between. The CDR3 DNA reads as TGTGCCAGCAGCCAAGGGGATGAGCAGTACTTC. Translating it yields CASSQGDEQYF.

The chain joins TRBV14 to TRBJ2-2; 11 bases map to TRBD2. The V segment lost 3 bases and the J segment 4 bases; nucleotides outside the gene matches: 10. The CDR3 consists of 18 residues. From germline, CDR1 is SGHDN and CDR2 FVKESK. The CDR3: CASSHGFSGRAATGELFF. CDR3 coding DNA: TGTGCCAGCAGCCACGGTTTTAGCGGGAGGGCCGCCACCGGGGAGCTGTTTTTT.

The chain has TRBV6-5 and TRBJ2-1, with a tentative D call TRBD2 (5 bases). Trimming left V 6 bases short and J 5 bases short, with 11 bases between. The CDR3 extends over 13 amino acids. The germline V gene encodes CDR1 MNHEY and CDR2 SVGAGI. The CDR3 bases are TGTGCCAGCAGGGCTAGCACCGACAATGAGCAGTTCTTC. Translation gives CASRASTDNEQFF.

The chain couples TRBV7-9 to TRBJ2-7; D perhaps matches TRBD1 (6 bases). V lost 5 bases to trimming and J lost 6 bases, with 14 bases between them. Germline CDR1 is SEHNR and CDR2 is FQNEAQ (reference sequence). The CDR3 length is 13 residues. The CDR3 DNA follows: TGTGCCAGCAGCATACTACAGGGATCCGAGCAGTACTTC. Translation gives CASSILQGSEQYF.

This clone was found a few times. This chain links TRBV15 with TRBJ2-5; D unclear. Trimming left V 1 base short and J 8 bases short, with 5 bases between. The germline V gene encodes CDR1 LNHNV and CDR2 YYDKDF (reference sequence). CDR3 length: 11 residues. For the CDR3, the DNA is TGTGCCACCAGCAGAGGTCCTACCCAGTACTTC. It specifies CATSRGPTQYF.

The chain recombines TRBV7-8 with TRBJ2-2; unclear D gene. The CDR3 totals 16 residues. Deletions cut 3 bases from V and 4 bases from J, with 15 bases between. Per germline, CDR1 SGHVS and CDR2 FQNEAQ. The CDR3 DNA is TGTGCCAGCAGCTTTACCACCCTGGAGACCACCGGGGAGCTGTTTTTT. Protein product: CASSFTTLETTGELFF.

The chain recombines TRBV29-1 with TRBJ2-5; TRBD1 might be the D (5 bases). V shed 5 bases and J shed 5 bases, with 9 bases lying between them. There are 11 residues in the CDR3. Germline lookup yields CDR1 SQVTM and CDR2 ANQGSEA. In DNA, the CDR3 is TGCAGCGTTCAAAGGGGTGAGACCCAGTACTTC. Translation: CSVQRGETQYF.